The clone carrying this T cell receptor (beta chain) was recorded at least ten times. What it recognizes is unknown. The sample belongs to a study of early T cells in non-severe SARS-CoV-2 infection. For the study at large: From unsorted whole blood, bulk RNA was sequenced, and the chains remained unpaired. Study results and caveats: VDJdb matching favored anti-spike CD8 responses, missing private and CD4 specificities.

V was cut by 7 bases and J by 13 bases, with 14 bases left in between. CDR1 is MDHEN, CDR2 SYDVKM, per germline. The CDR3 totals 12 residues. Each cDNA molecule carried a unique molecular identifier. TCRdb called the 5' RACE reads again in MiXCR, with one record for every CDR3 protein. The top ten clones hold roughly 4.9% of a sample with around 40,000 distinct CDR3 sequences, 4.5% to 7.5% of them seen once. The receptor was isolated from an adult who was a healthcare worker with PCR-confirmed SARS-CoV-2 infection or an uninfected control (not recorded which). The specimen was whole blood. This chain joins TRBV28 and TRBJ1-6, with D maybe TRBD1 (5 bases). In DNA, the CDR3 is TGTGCCAGCATATCGAACGGGACCCCCCTCCACTTT. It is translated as CASISNGTPLHF.